This T cell receptor (beta chain) was sequenced during a study of blood T cell repertoires in COVID-19. Clones were sequenced by immunoSEQ multiplex PCR, and TCRdb holds only the in-frame ones, with some missing. The repertoire holds 120,000 or so clones, with about 85% as singletons. Germline assignment: CDR1 MNHEY and CDR2 SVGEGT. This CDR3 comprises 16 residues. Losses at the gene ends were 2 bases for V and 0 bases for J; bases not matched to a gene: 3. The sequence was collected from a man between 65 and 80 years old with acute or convalescent COVID-19. The sequencing sample was made of peripheral blood. This chain joins TRBV6-2 or TRBV6-3 and TRBJ1-1; TRBD1 aligns across 10 bases. CDR3 region: CASSYGTGVLNTEAFF. CDR3 bases: TGTGCCAGCAGTTACGGGACAGGGGTATTGAACACTGAAGCTTTCTTT.